The 3 T cell receptor beta chains below come from one sample, sequenced in a study of CD8+CD57+ T cells in acquired aplastic anemia. Genomic DNA, serving as template, underwent TCR beta VDJ and CDR3 profiling. MiXCR, applied by TCRdb to the reads, yields one record per CDR3 protein. The sample records a few hundred thousand distinct CDR3 sequences, almost 35% being singletons. The sequencing input was sorted CD4+, CD8+, or CD8+CD57+ T cells (not recorded which) from PBMCs. These receptors were obtained from a human donor in good health, serving as a control.

Comments on this clonotype: The conserved final phenylalanine or tryptophan is absent from the CDR3, which likely points to a read error. The rearrangement joins TRBV25-1 to TRBJ1-3; 8 bases are a match to TRBD1. The CDR3 runs 17 residues. Germline lookup yields CDR1 MGHDK and CDR2 SYGVNS. In DNA form, the CDR3 reads TGCGCCAGCAGCTCCGGACAGGGCCTAAGCTCTGGAAACACCATATATTCT. As protein: CASSSGQGLSSGNTIYS.

The rearrangement joins TRBV7-8 to TRBJ1-1; D possibly corresponds to TRBD1 (6 bases). Trimming took off 1 base at V and 6 bases at J, with 15 bases between the two ends. Germline CDR1 is SGHVS and CDR2 is FQNEAQ. This CDR3 is 15 amino acids long. The DNA for the CDR3 is TGTGCCAGCAGCTTAGGAACAGGGCTTGGGTCTGAAGCTTTCTTT. Residues: CASSLGTGLGSEAFF.

The chain links TRBV6-1 to TRBJ1-1; tentatively, D is TRBD1 (6 bases). The V gene's germline CDR1 is MNHNS and CDR2 SASEGT. The CDR3 runs to 18 residues. The V gene lost 5 bases and the J gene lost 0 bases, with 22 bases spanning the gap. The CDR3 spells CASSKRAGHQAVNTEAFF. CDR3 nucleotide sequence: TGTGCCAGCAGTAAAAGAGCGGGACACCAAGCAGTGAACACTGAAGCTTTCTTT.